Sequencing of this T cell receptor beta chain was carried out in a study of OX40 agonist ivuxolimab in advanced cancers. A note on the overall study: Ivuxolimab was an agonistic, fully human IgG2 monoclonal antibody directed against OX40 (CD134), a costimulatory receptor. Peripheral TCRbeta sequencing aimed to test whether ivuxolimab altered TCR sequence diversity and caused clonal T-cell expansion. Partial responses occurred in three dose-escalation patients: two with cutaneous melanoma and one with hepatocellular carcinoma. Prior anti-PD-1, anti-PD-L1 or anti-CTLA-4 therapy was permitted, and 40% of dose-escalation patients had received checkpoint inhibitors. Intravenous ivuxolimab was administered to patients every 2 weeks at six dose levels: 0.01, 0.1, 0.3, 1.5, 3 and 10 mg/kg. Of the 50 to 55 dose-escalation patients, hepatocellular carcinoma was present in roughly 19, melanoma in roughly 15, renal cell carcinoma in 9 and head and neck cancer in 9. The paper covers the monotherapy dose-escalation part of the phase I ivuxolimab trial, which included N ≈ 57 patients. The dose-escalation cohort was roughly 87% male with a mean age of approximately 60 years, ranging from roughly 23 to 79. The research as a whole found: In partial responders in the 0.1-3.0 mg/kg groups, normalized peripheral clonal expansion was found to be among the lowest, especially among CD8+ T cells. At doses of 0.1 to 3.0 mg/kg, clonal expansion of both CD4+ and CD8+ blood T cells was observed from baseline to week 6. Low levels of normalized T-cell clonal expansion were also shown by some nonresponding patients. Which antigens the clonally expanded peripheral T cells were specific for was not determined. After ivuxolimab, CD8+ T cells had more expanded clones than CD4+ T cells on average.

As concerns this clone: No cognate antigen has been identified for it. No much larger clonotype is one base removed from it; base qualities were not supplied. This CDR3 is also generated by other DNA sequences in the sample.

The trial excluded patients who had a history of autoimmune disease or who were on systemic immunosuppression. Peripheral blood for TCR sequencing was collected from all dose cohorts at baseline, on cycle 4 day 1, and on cycle 7 day 1. The samples were drawn from a first-in-human, open-label, multicenter phase I dose-escalation trial of ivuxolimab. Adults with locally advanced or metastatic melanoma, renal cell, hepatocellular, or head and neck squamous cell carcinoma were enrolled in the trial. Before TCR sequencing, CD4+ and CD8+ T cells were separately sorted from peripheral blood. For sequencing of the TCRbeta CDR3 region, genomic DNA was extracted from the sorted cells. The immunoSEQ Assay was used to sequence the TCRbeta CDR3 regions. TCRdb re-hosts the immuneACCESS table, in-frame sequences only. Its copies lack some clones; in the studies checked, an unresolved V gene accounts for under half of them, and the cause for the rest is not known. Within this sample are 50,000 to 70,000 clones, with 84% of them counted one time only. The ten largest clones add up to 0.6% to 0.8% of the sample.

The sequence came from an adult with an advanced solid tumor such as melanoma, head and neck, liver or kidney cancer. The sequences come from CD4+ or CD8+ T cells sorted from blood, collected in a trial of the OX40 agonist ivuxolimab.

DNA sequence: TGTGCCAGTACCCGGGGGGGCGGCCCCTACAATGAGCAGTTCTTC. Translated, this is CASTRGGGPYNEQFF. This chain is built from TRBV19 and TRBJ2-1; TRBD2 agrees with 8 junctional bases. The CDR3 runs 15 residues from the cysteine to the phenylalanine. Only the CDR3 DNA stays, 45 bases, in frame from base 1. CDR1 LNHDA and CDR2 SQIVND were looked up in the germline V gene (reference sequence). Trimming accounts for 7 bases at V and 2 bases at J, while the number of junction bases matched to no gene is 7.